This T cell receptor beta chain was captured by sequencing in a study of CD8+ T cells in alopecia areata. Study-wide background: Tofacitinib therapy lasting 6 to 18 months was followed by 6 months off drug. Study findings and constraints: It was lesional scalp, especially alopecia totalis/universalis, that showed higher clonality than normal scalp.

Concerning this clone: What it binds is not known.

Peripheral blood, together with lesional scalp punch biopsies, was collected from alopecia areata patients. Cell sorting was applied to PBMCs, and CD4+ and CD8+ T cells were collected. Sequencing relied on a cDNA template that was reverse transcribed from extracted RNA. Sequenced by immunoSEQ multiplex PCR; TCRdb stores in-frame clones only, minus some. This sample has more than 85,000 clones, with around 44% found just once. Trimming pared 5 bases from V and 3 bases from J, leaving 11 bases between. Germline loops: CDR1 SGHVS, CDR2 FQNEAQ. The CDR3 totals 15 residues. The V call is TRBV7-8, the J call TRBJ2-6; D perhaps matches TRBD1 (7 bases). Sequenced material: CD4+ T cells sorted from blood. This TCR was sampled from a human donor with alopecia areata. The CDR3 here is CASSPQGGGANVLTF. CDR3 nucleotide sequence: TGTGCCAGCAGCCCCCAGGGGGGTGGGGCCAACGTCCTGACTTTC.